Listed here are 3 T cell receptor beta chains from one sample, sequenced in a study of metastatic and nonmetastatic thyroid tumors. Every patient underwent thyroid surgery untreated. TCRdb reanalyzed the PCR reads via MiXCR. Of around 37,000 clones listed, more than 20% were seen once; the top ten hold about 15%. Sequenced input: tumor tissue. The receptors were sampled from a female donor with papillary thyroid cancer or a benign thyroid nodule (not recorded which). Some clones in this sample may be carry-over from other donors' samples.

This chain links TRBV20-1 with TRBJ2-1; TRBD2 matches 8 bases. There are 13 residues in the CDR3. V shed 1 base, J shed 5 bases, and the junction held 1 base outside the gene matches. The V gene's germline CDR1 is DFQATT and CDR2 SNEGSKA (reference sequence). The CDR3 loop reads CSARAGGDNEQFF. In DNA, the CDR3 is TGCAGTGCTAGAGCGGGAGGGGACAATGAGCAGTTCTTC.

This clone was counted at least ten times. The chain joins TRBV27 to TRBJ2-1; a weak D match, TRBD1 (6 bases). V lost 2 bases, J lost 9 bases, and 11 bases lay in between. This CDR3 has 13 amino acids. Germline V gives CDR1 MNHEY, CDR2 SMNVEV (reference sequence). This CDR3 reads CASSLMGAGEQFF. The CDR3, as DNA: TGTGCCAGCAGTTTAATGGGGGCCGGTGAGCAGTTCTTC.

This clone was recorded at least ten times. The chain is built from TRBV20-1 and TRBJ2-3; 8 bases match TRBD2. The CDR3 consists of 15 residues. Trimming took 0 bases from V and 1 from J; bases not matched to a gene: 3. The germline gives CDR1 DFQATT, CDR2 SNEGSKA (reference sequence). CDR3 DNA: TGCAGTGCTAGAGATTGGCGGGAGGGCACAGATACGCAGTATTTT. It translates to CSARDWREGTDTQYF.